This entry features one T cell receptor beta chain sequence. Its antigen remains unidentified. This entry comes from a study of CD8+ T cells in alopecia areata. Study outcomes and limitations: Across lesional scalp, and particularly alopecia totalis/universalis, clonality surpassed that of normal scalp.

Looked up from germline, CDR1 is SGHDT and CDR2 is YYEEEE. V lost 1 base to trimming and J lost 4 bases, with 21 bases between them. The CDR3 length is 17 residues. Following extraction, RNA underwent reverse transcription to cDNA, which served as the sequencing template. TCRdb keeps only in-frame clones here, not all; method: immunoSEQ multiplex PCR. Of roughly 150,000 clones listed, 62% are singletons. The sequence derives from a human donor in good health. The sequencing sample was made of CD8+ T cells sorted from blood. The V call is TRBV5-6, the J call TRBJ2-7; no reliable D call. In nucleotides, the CDR3 is TGTGCCAGCAGCTTGTCCGTCTCCTTACGGCTAGATTACGAGCAGTACTTC. This codes for CASSLSVSLRLDYEQYF.